This passage covers 23 T cell receptor beta chains from one sample sequenced in a study of T-cell reconstitution after alpha-beta-depleted transplantation in children listed by TCRdb under 2016. The library was made by PCR. Data came from an Illumina HiSeq 2500. To normalize quantification of the TCRbeta repertoire, the TCR libraries were built with molecular barcoding that relied on unique molecular identifiers. The public sequencing data were trimmed at Q25 with fastp and processed into clonotypes with MiXCR by TCRdb, which kept only in-frame beta chains. Rows merge per CDR3 protein into single entries with the most common DNA and genes. The sample includes 150,000 to 250,000 distinct CDR3 sequences, with around 5.9% observed a single time. The ten top clones hold roughly 4.8% of the sample. In the paper's terms, the treatment or condition label means: allogeneic hematopoietic cell transplantation with graft depleted of TCRalphabeta T cells and CD19 B cells.

Material: PBMCs, obtained before TCRalphabeta/CD19-depleted stem cell transplant. The receptors derive from a girl in the first two years of life with combined immunodeficiency, due to receive a stem cell transplant.

Only a few counts were recorded for this clonotype. This chain joins TRBV25-1 and TRBJ1-2, with 7 bases identical to TRBD1. The germline CDR1 and CDR2 sequences are MGHDK and SYGVNS. This CDR3 comprises 15 residues. J gave up 4 bases and V 0 bases, and 5 bases lay outside the gene matches. The CDR3 DNA reads as TGTGCCAGCAGTGAATATGCGACAGGGTTCTATGGCTACACCTTC. Translation: CASSEYATGFYGYTF.

This clonotype has a handful of counts. The chain employs TRBV4-2 and TRBJ2-2; 8 bases align to TRBD2. Germline V gene lookup returns CDR1 LGHNA and CDR2 YNFKEQ. This CDR3 region has 18 residues. Trimming removed 3 bases from V and 6 bases from J; junction bases left unmatched: 15. The CDR3 spells CASSHLRVGGAWAGELFF. CDR3 DNA sequence: TGTGCCAGCAGCCATTTAAGGGTCGGGGGGGCCTGGGCCGGGGAGCTGTTTTTT.

This clonotype appeared a few times. One end of the junction is discordant with germline, which a read error may explain. This chain joins TRBV7-2 and TRBJ2-1, with TRBD2 identical over 10 bases. This CDR3 spans 14 amino acids. Germline assignment: CDR1 SGHTA and CDR2 FQGNSA. The CDR3 bases are TGTGCCAGCAGCCTAGCGGGAGTTGTATATGAGCAGTTCTTC. Its translation: CASSLAGVVYEQFF.

In its sample, this clonotype was seen many times. The J gene is TRBJ2-2, the V gene TRBV9; the D is unclear. V dropped 3 bases and J dropped 6 bases, with 15 bases sitting between them. Germline values: CDR1 SGDLS, CDR2 YYNGEE. This CDR3 contains 15 residues. This chain's CDR3 is CASSAQAPLPGELFF. In DNA, the CDR3 is TGTGCCAGCAGCGCCCAGGCCCCTTTGCCCGGGGAGCTGTTTTTT.

This clonotype was counted at least ten times. The rearrangement links TRBV7-2 to TRBJ1-1; D gene uncertain. The CDR3 runs 14 residues. The V end was cut by 1 base, the J end by 4 bases, with 10 bases between. Germline loops: CDR1 SGHTA, CDR2 FQGNSA. The CDR3 sequence is CASSLEAAFTEAFF. For the CDR3, the DNA is TGTGCCAGCAGCTTAGAGGCTGCTTTCACTGAAGCTTTCTTT.

This clonotype came up many times. This rearrangement joins TRBV11-1 to TRBJ2-7; 7 nucleotides match TRBD1. Germline values: CDR1 SGHAT, CDR2 FQDESV (reference sequence). The CDR3 contains 16 residues. Germline trimming cut 4 bases from V and 0 bases from J; bases unmatched to any gene: 9. The CDR3 reads CASSSTGARSSYEQYF. The DNA of the CDR3 is TGTGCCAGCAGCTCCACAGGGGCCAGGAGCTCCTACGAGCAGTACTTC. The full variable domain, its missing parts supplied by reference TRBV11-1 and TRBJ2-7, is EAEVAQSPRYKITEKSQAVAFWCDPISGHATLYWYRQILGQGPELLVQFQDESVVDDSQLPKDRFSAERLKGVDSTLKIQPAELGDSAMYLCASSSTGARSSYEQYFGPGTRLTVT.

This clonotype was counted many times. J is TRBJ2-6 and V is TRBV2; possibly TRBD1 for D (7 bases). This CDR3 comprises 16 residues. The germline V gene encodes CDR1 SNHLY and CDR2 FYNNEI. The germline V and J ends were trimmed by 8 bases and 0 bases, with 14 bases remaining between them. Written as DNA, the CDR3 is TGTGCCAGCTGCGGGACAGCGCTCTCTGGGGCCAACGTCCTGACTTTC. This gives the protein CASCGTALSGANVLTF. Based on the CDR3 plus reference TRBV2 and TRBJ2-6, the full variable domain is EPEVTQTPSHQVTQMGQEVILRCVPISNHLYFYWYRQILGQKVEFLVSFYNNEISEKSEIFDDQFSVERPDGSNFTLKIRSTKLEDSAMYFCASCGTALSGANVLTFGAGSRLTVL.

The chain has TRBV5-1 and TRBJ1-2; 9 bases are a match to TRBD1. This CDR3 has 15 amino acids. CDR1 SGHRS and CDR2 YFSETQ come from the germline V gene. V lost 4 bases to trimming and J lost 8 bases; unmatched junction nucleotides: 12. In nucleotides, the CDR3 is TGCGCCAGCAGCACGTCCGGGACAGGGTGCGAGGGCTACACCTTC. This gives the protein CASSTSGTGCEGYTF. The complete variable domain, with remaining parts taken from reference TRBV5-1 and TRBJ1-2, reads KAGVTQTPRYLIKTRGQQVTLSCSPISGHRSVSWYQQTPGQGLQFLFEYFSETQRNKGNFPGRFSGRQFSNSRSEMNVSTLELGDSALYLCASSTSGTGCEGYTFGSGTRLTVV.

This clonotype showed up many times. This chain uses TRBV12-3 or TRBV12-4 with TRBJ1-1; 10 positions agree with TRBD1. This CDR3 is 13 amino acids long. The junction had 8 bases not matched to a gene; V was cut back by 6 bases and J by 10 bases. CDR3 in DNA: TGTGCCAGCAGCCTGGGACAGGGGCGGCGAGCTTTCTTT. It codes for CASSLGQGRRAFF.

This clonotype was seen ten or more times. Mismatch with germline at one junction end may stem from a read error. The chain combines TRBV20-1 with TRBJ2-7; D ambiguous. The CDR3 consists of 14 residues. Germline CDR1 and CDR2: DFQATT and SNEGSKA (reference sequence). The CDR3 here is CSARDYQVSDEQYF. In DNA, the CDR3 is TGCAGTGCTAGAGATTACCAGGTCTCCGACGAGCAGTACTTC.

The rearrangement links TRBV29-1 to TRBJ1-2; D unresolved. Deletions cut 2 bases from V and 4 bases from J, with 11 bases between. The germline CDR1 and CDR2 sequences are SQVTM and ANQGSEA. The CDR3 consists of 13 residues. CDR3 residues: CSVENGDLYGYTF. The CDR3 region has the DNA TGCAGCGTTGAAAATGGGGATCTCTATGGCTACACCTTC.

This clonotype was observed at least ten times. This sequence joins TRBV20-1 and TRBJ2-5; maybe TRBD1 (5 bases). The CDR3 consists of 15 residues. CDR1 DFQATT and CDR2 SNEGSKA come from the germline V gene (reference sequence). Trimming removed 0 bases from V and 3 bases from J, with 14 bases in between. The CDR3: CSARDKMGREETQYF. CDR3 nucleotides: TGCAGTGCTAGAGATAAGATGGGCAGGGAAGAGACCCAGTACTTC.

The sample holds a few counts of this clonotype. The chain joins TRBV18 to TRBJ1-1; 7 bases match TRBD1. CDR3 size: 13 residues. J was trimmed by 7 bases and V by 6 bases; bases with no gene match: 8. The germline gives CDR1 KGHSH, CDR2 LQKENI. The CDR3 coding sequence is TGTGCCAGCTCTCCTACAGGGGAAATTGAAGCTTTCTTT. Translation: CASSPTGEIEAFF. The full variable domain, with the rest looked up from reference TRBV18 and TRBJ1-1, is NAGVMQNPRHLVRRRGQEARLRCSPMKGHSHVYWYRQLPEEGLKFMVYLQKENIIDESGMPKERFSAEFPKEGPSILRIQQVVRGDSAAYFCASSPTGEIEAFFGQGTRLTVV.

At least ten counts were recorded for this clonotype. The chain joins TRBV6-5 to TRBJ2-7, with 9 bases aligning to TRBD1. Germline loops: CDR1 MNHEY, CDR2 SVGAGI. This CDR3 has 14 amino acids. J was trimmed by 4 bases and V by 0 bases; bases with no gene match: 1. Here the CDR3 DNA reads TGTGCCAGCAGTTACTCGGGACAGGGTTACGAGCAGTACTTC. It is translated as CASSYSGQGYEQYF.

Regarding this clonotype: A much bigger clone sits one base away, suggesting this may be a read error. The CDR3 does not end in the conserved phenylalanine or tryptophan, so this is likely a read error. This chain links TRBV12-3 or TRBV12-4 with TRBJ2-5; TRBD2 matches at 8 bases. The CDR3 extends over 16 amino acids. J gave up 5 bases and V 6 bases, and 14 bases lay outside the gene matches. CDR3 amino acids: CASSPGLGLAAETQYS. CDR3 nucleotides: TGTGCCAGCAGCCCGGGACTAGGACTAGCCGCGGAGACCCAGTACTCC.

This clonotype was observed at least ten times. The chain couples TRBV28 to TRBJ2-7; D is unresolved. The germline V and J ends were trimmed by 5 bases and 6 bases, with 11 bases remaining between them. The CDR3 loop spans 12 amino acids. Germline-derived CDR1 and CDR2 are MDHEN and SYDVKM. The CDR3 DNA reads TGTGCCAGCAGTGGCCTTGGGGTCGAGCAGTACTTC. Amino acids: CASSGLGVEQYF.

This clonotype was recorded at least ten times. The chain carries TRBV6-2 or TRBV6-3 and TRBJ2-5; possible D gene TRBD1, 6 bases. Germline CDR1 is MNHEY and CDR2 is SVGEGT. V was clipped by 6 bases and J by 1 base, with 18 bases between them. The length of the CDR3 is 16 residues. CDR3: CASRDYRAPTQETQYF. The CDR3 DNA reads TGTGCCAGCAGAGACTACAGGGCCCCCACCCAAGAGACCCAGTACTTC.

This clonotype was counted at least ten times. The chain employs TRBV4-1 and TRBJ2-2; 8 bases agree with TRBD1. This CDR3 is built from 14 residues. V shed 0 bases, J shed 6 bases, and the junction held 0 bases outside the gene matches. The germline gives CDR1 MGHRA, CDR2 YSYEKL. CDR3 nucleotide sequence: TGCGCCAGCAGCCAAGAACAGGGGGCCGGGGAGCTGTTTTTT. Its protein product is CASSQEQGAGELFF.

This clonotype was counted at least ten times. V gene TRBV10-3 combines with J gene TRBJ2-3; possible D gene TRBD1, 6 bases. The CDR3 sequence is 17 residues long. The V gene's germline CDR1 is ENHRY and CDR2 SYGVKD. V dropped 4 bases and J dropped 2 bases, with 19 bases sitting between them. The CDR3 reads CAISAPSSRGFTDTQYF. The CDR3 nucleotides read TGTGCCATCAGTGCCCCCTCCTCTAGGGGGTTCACAGATACGCAGTATTTT.

This clonotype was recorded many times. The V and J genes are TRBV12-3 or TRBV12-4 and TRBJ2-7, with 9 bases identical to TRBD1. After removal of 7 bases from V and 7 bases from J, the junction contained 11 bases not matched to a gene. This CDR3 spans 14 amino acids. The CDR3 coding sequence is TGTGCCAGCAACAGGGGGCTGAACCCAGAAGAGCAGTACTTC. It codes for CASNRGLNPEEQYF.

The chain combines TRBV6-5 with TRBJ2-1, with 9 bases identical to TRBD2. Germline V gives CDR1 MNHEY, CDR2 SVGAGI. CDR3 length equals 19 residues. The V and J ends lost 2 bases and 2 bases, in that order; junction bases with no gene match: 13. The CDR3 nucleotides are TGTGCCAGCAGTTACCTCAAAATGGGACTAGCACCCGCCTACAATGAGCAGTTCTTC. Encoded protein: CASSYLKMGLAPAYNEQFF.

A remark on this clonotype: A read error may be the cause here, since a much bigger clone is one base away. The gene calls are TRBV28 and TRBJ2-7; D gene ambiguous. CDR3 length: 12 amino acids. CDR1 and CDR2 (germline): MDHEN, SYDVKM. The ends were cut back, 7 bases at V and 3 bases at J, with 10 bases in the middle. The CDR3 bases are TGTGCCAGCACTAAACGGAACTACGAGCAGTACTTC. Protein product: CASTKRNYEQYF.

This clonotype was recorded many times. This chain uses TRBV7-2 with TRBJ2-1; 10 positions match TRBD2. Germline CDR1 SGHTA, CDR2 FQGNSA. V lost 1 base, J lost 8 bases, and 11 bases stayed unmatched. CDR3 size: 17 residues. CDR3 sequence (DNA): TGTGCCAGCAGCTTAGGGTTTAAGCGGGGGGGCGGCGATGAGCAGTTCTTC. Its protein product is CASSLGFKRGGGDEQFF.